This T cell receptor (beta chain) was captured in a study of T cell changes during pregnancy in multiple sclerosis. The repertoire was sequenced with immunoSEQ multiplex PCR; TCRdb's copy has only in-frame clones and lacks some. The sample has about 97,000 clones, about 91% seen once. V shed 3 bases and J shed 5 bases, with 13 bases lying between them. There are 15 residues in the CDR3. Germline lookup yields CDR1 MGHDK and CDR2 SYGVNS. This TCR derives from a female donor with multiple sclerosis, enrolled in a pregnancy study. The sample here was peripheral blood, taken in the second trimester of pregnancy. The chain recombines TRBV25-1 with TRBJ1-4; D may be TRBD1 (5 bases). The CDR3 DNA reads TGTGCCAGCAGTGAGGGCAGGGTGGACAATGAAAAACTGTTTTTT. As protein: CASSEGRVDNEKLFF.